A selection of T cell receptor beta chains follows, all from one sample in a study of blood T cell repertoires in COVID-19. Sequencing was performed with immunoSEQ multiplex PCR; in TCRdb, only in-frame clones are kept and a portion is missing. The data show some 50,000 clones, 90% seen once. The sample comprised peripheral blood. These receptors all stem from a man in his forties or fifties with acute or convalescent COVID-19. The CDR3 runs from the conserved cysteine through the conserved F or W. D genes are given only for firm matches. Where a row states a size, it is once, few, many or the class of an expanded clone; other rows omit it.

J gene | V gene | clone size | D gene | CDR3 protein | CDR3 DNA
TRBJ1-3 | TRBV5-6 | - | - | CASSLGSRNTIYF | TGTGCCAGCAGCTTGGGCAGTAGAAACACCATATATTTT
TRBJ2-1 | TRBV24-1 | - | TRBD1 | CATSDPDRGGNEQFF | TGTGCCACCAGTGACCCGGACAGGGGAGGCAATGAGCAGTTCTTC
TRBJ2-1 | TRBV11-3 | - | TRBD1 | CASSFSWTGGLDEQFF | TGTGCCAGCAGCTTCTCTTGGACAGGGGGCCTCGATGAGCAGTTCTTC
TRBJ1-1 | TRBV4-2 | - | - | CASSQDQGKNTEAFF | TGTGCCAGCAGCCAAGATCAGGGGAAGAACACTGAAGCTTTCTTT
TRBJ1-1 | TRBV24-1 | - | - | CATTSGQNTEAFF | TGTGCCACCACCTCCGGACAGAACACTGAAGCTTTCTTT
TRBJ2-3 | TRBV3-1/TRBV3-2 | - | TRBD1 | CASRQSVRQGKDTQYF | TGTGCCAGCAGGCAGTCGGTGAGACAGGGCAAGGATACGCAGTATTTT
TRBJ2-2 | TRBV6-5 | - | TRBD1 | CASTGTANTGELFF | TGTGCCAGCACCGGGACAGCGAACACCGGGGAGCTGTTTTTT
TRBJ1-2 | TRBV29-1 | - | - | CSVEDPAGAFYGYTF | TGCAGCGTTGAAGATCCGGCAGGGGCCTTCTATGGCTACACCTTC
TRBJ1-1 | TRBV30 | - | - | CASQVHMNTEAFF | TGTGCCTCACAGGTACATATGAACACTGAAGCTTTCTTT
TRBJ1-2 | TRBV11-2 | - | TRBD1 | CASSATGTANYGYTF | TGTGCCAGCAGCGCGACCGGGACAGCTAACTATGGCTACACCTTC
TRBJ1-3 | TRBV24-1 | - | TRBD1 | CATSDSRTGAGNTIYF | TGTGCCACCAGTGATTCGAGGACAGGCGCTGGAAACACCATATATTTT
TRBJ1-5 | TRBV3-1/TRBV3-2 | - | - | CASSQDKRQPQHF | TGTGCCAGCAGCCAAGATAAGCGGCAGCCCCAGCATTTT
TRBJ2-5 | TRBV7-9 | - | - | CASRQGLETQYF | TGTGCCAGCAGACAGGGTCTGGAGACCCAGTACTTC
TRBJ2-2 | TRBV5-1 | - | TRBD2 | CASSPGTRQNTGELFF | TGCGCCAGCAGCCCGGGGACTAGGCAGAACACCGGGGAGCTGTTTTTT
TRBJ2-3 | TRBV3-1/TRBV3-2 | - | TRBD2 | CASSQDYGGGPLGDTQYF | TGTGCCAGCAGCCAAGATTATGGGGGAGGGCCGTTGGGAGATACGCAGTATTTT
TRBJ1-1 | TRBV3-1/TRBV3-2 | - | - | CASSPGQMNTEAFF | TGTGCCAGCAGCCCCGGACAGATGAACACTGAAGCTTTCTTT
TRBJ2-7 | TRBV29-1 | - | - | CSVEAPSYEQYF | TGCAGCGTTGAAGCTCCCTCCTACGAGCAGTACTTC
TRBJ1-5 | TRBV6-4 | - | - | CASSSPGHTSYSNQPQHF | TGTGCCAGCAGTAGCCCTGGACATACGAGTTATAGCAATCAGCCCCAGCATTTT
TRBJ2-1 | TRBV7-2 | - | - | CASSLETPPPYNEQFF | TGTGCCAGCAGCTTAGAGACTCCCCCCCCTTACAATGAGCAGTTCTTC
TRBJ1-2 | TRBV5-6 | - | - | CASSFRLANYGYTF | TGTGCCAGCAGCTTTCGGTTAGCTAACTATGGCTACACCTTC
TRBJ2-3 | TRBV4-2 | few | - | CASSQYDSSTDTQYF | TGTGCCAGCAGCCAATACGACTCTAGCACAGATACGCAGTATTTT
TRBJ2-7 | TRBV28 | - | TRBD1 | CASSVYSPGQGRQYF | TGTGCCAGCAGTGTTTACTCTCCGGGACAGGGGAGGCAGTACTTC
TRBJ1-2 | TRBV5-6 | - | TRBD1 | CASSGTRDRVVYGYTF | TGTGCCAGCAGCGGGACCCGGGACAGGGTTGTCTATGGCTACACCTTC
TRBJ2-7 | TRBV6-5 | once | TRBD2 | CASRAGTSGGYEQYF | TGTGCCAGCAGAGCGGGGACTAGCGGCGGATACGAGCAGTACTTC
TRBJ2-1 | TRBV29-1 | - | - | CSVEWEISYNEQFF | TGCAGCGTTGAGTGGGAGATATCCTACAATGAGCAGTTCTTC
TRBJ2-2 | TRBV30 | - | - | CAWSIANRDTGELFF | TGTGCCTGGAGTATTGCTAACAGGGACACCGGGGAGCTGTTTTTT
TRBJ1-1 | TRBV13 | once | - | CASSPARGNTEAFF | TGTGCCAGCAGCCCGGCCAGGGGGAACACTGAAGCTTTCTTT
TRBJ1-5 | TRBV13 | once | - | CASSLGRRNQPQHF | TGTGCCAGCAGCTTAGGCAGGCGTAATCAGCCCCAGCATTTT
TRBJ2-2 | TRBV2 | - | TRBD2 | CASTRTSGRGELFF | TGTGCCAGCACCAGGACTAGCGGGAGAGGGGAGCTGTTTTTT
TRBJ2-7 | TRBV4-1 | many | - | CASDRPGGEQYF | TGCGCCAGCGACCGCCCTGGGGGGGAGCAGTACTTC
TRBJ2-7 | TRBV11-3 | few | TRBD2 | CASSEGLASREQYF | TGTGCCAGCAGCGAGGGACTAGCTAGTAGAGAGCAGTACTTC
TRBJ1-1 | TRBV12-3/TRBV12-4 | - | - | CASSFSGGAFF | TGTGCCAGCAGTTTTTCCGGCGGAGCTTTCTTT
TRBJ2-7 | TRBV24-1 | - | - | CATSDGHRREQYF | TGTGCCACCAGTGACGGACACCGTCGGGAGCAGTACTTC
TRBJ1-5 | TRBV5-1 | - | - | CASSLSGQQNQPQHF | TGCGCCAGCAGCTTGAGCGGACAGCAAAATCAGCCCCAGCATTTT
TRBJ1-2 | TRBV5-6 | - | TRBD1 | CASRNGRQGFNYGYTF | TGTGCCAGCAGAAATGGAAGACAGGGATTTAACTATGGCTACACCTTC
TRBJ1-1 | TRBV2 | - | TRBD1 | CASSTIGTGGPRTEAFF | TGTGCCAGCAGTACGATCGGGACAGGGGGCCCGAGGACTGAAGCTTTCTTT
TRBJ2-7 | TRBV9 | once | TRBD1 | CASSARDSLIYEQYF | TGTGCCAGCAGCGCGAGGGACAGCCTCATCTACGAGCAGTACTTC
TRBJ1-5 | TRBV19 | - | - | CASSILRGSNQPQHF | TGTGCCAGTAGTATTCTTCGGGGATCAAATCAGCCCCAGCATTTT
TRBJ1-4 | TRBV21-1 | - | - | CASSRDRDEKLFF | TGTGCCAGCAGCCGGGACAGGGATGAAAAACTGTTTTTT
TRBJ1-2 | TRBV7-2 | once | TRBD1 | CASSLVRQGASGYTF | TGTGCCAGCAGCTTAGTTCGTCAGGGGGCATCTGGCTACACCTTC
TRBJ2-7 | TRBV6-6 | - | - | CASRGGSVPSEQYF | TGTGCCAGCAGGGGGGGTAGCGTCCCTTCCGAGCAGTACTTC
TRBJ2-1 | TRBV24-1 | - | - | CATSDPGSGYNEQFF | TGTGCCACCAGTGATCCCGGGAGTGGCTACAATGAGCAGTTCTTC
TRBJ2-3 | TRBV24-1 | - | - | CATSDPLSGSTDTQYF | TGTGCCACCAGTGATCCCTTAAGCGGGAGCACAGATACGCAGTATTTT
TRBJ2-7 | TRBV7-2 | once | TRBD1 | CASSLALLDRGAEQYF | TGTGCCAGCAGCTTAGCGCTTTTGGACAGGGGGGCCGAGCAGTACTTC
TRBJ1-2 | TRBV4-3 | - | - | CASSQENRAPQGYTF | TGCGCCAGCAGCCAAGAAAACAGGGCCCCCCAGGGCTACACCTTC
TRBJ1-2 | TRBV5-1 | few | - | CASSLAGDTYYGYTF | TGCGCCAGCAGCTTGGCCGGGGACACCTACTATGGCTACACCTTC
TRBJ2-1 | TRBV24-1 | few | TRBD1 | CATSDYRGHGEQFF | TGTGCCACCAGTGATTACAGGGGGCACGGTGAGCAGTTCTTC
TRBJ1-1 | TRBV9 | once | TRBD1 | CASSVQQGDTEAFF | TGTGCCAGCAGCGTCCAGCAGGGGGACACTGAAGCTTTCTTT
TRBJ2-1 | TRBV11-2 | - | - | CASSLVGSGVFF | TGTGCCAGCAGCTTAGTCGGCTCAGGGGTGTTCTTC
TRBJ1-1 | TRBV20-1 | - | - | CSASGPKRGAFF | TGCAGTGCTAGTGGACCCAAAAGAGGGGCTTTCTTT
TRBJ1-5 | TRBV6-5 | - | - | CASSKGVSNQPQHF | TGTGCCAGCAGTAAGGGGGTTAGCAATCAGCCCCAGCATTTT
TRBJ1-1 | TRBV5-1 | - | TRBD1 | CASSSTGGTGNTEAFF | TGCGCCAGCAGCTCAACAGGGGGCACAGGGAACACTGAAGCTTTCTTT
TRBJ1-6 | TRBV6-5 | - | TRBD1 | CASSYSPTGGSSPLHF | TGTGCCAGCAGTTACTCACCGACAGGGGGCAGTTCACCCCTCCACTTT
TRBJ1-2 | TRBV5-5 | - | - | CASSFQQGTYGYTF | TGTGCCAGCAGCTTCCAACAGGGTACCTATGGCTACACCTTC
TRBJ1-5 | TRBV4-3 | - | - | CASSQDWRVANQPQHF | TGCGCCAGCAGCCAAGATTGGAGGGTGGCTAATCAGCCCCAGCATTTT